This TCR beta chain was found in a study of beta chain features in type 1 diabetes (dated 2018 in TCRdb). With respect to the entire study: No differences in mean age, gender distribution, total cell number or subset yield were found between patients and healthy donors. Regulatory and stem cell-like memory subsets were obtained from only 8 patients and about 8 healthy donors, while naive and central memory subsets were obtained from all 30 or so donors. A total of approximately 100,000,000 sorted cells were examined across all samples, and the number of cells per subset was strongly correlated with RNA yield. In the study, TCRB repertoires of sorted circulating CD4+ T cell subsets from recently diagnosed type 1 diabetes patients were compared with those of matched healthy donors.

From each donor, a single peripheral blood sample of about 100 mL on average was drawn into heparinised tubes. A BD FACSAria II and a panel including CD45RO, CCR7, CD25, CD127, CD95 and CD27 were used to sort naive, central memory, regulatory and stem cell-like memory CD4+ T cells. A purity above 95% was achieved for all sorted populations. PBMCs were isolated immediately by Lymphoprep density gradient centrifugation and stained directly without culture. So that batch effects would be minimized, each experiment stained and sorted samples in pairs, pairing one healthy donor with one patient. The High Capacity cDNA Reverse Transcription Kit was used to reverse transcribe all of the isolated RNA, meaning that expressed TCRB transcripts were what got sequenced. Deep immunoSEQ sequencing was performed on naive, central memory and regulatory T cell samples, with an average of roughly 3.3 million total reads per sample. Sorted cells were lysed in RLT buffer and RNA was extracted with DNase-treated RNeasy Micro or Mini kits, depending on cell number. Each cell subset was processed on its own to prevent cross-contamination, while patient and healthy donor samples were processed together. Using the immunoSEQ multiplex PCR, TCRB sequences were amplified from cDNA into 87-bp fragments spanning the CDR3 region. Sequencing of the amplicons was performed on the Illumina HiSeq platform. The original methods were these. PCR bias was computationally corrected using synthetic template baselines, reads within Hamming distance 2 were collapsed, and singletons that could not be merged were discarded. Reads were aligned to IMGT to assign V, D and J genes, CDR3 length, and insertions or deletions at six rearrangement sites. Within each subset, clonotype counts were normalized to sorted cell number, after which true diversity and Gini coefficients were computed with the tcR R package. Repertoire sharing was quantified using the overlap coefficient calculated on TCRB nucleotide sequences. Out-of-frame TCRB sequences from naive cells were analyzed to stand in for the pre-selection repertoire. In its TCRdb copy, this immuneACCESS table keeps in-frame sequences only and misses some clones. Where compared with another copy, unresolved V genes explain less than half of these, and the others have no known cause. The DNA was the basis for D and trimming; V, J and clone size are from that table. The sample profile shows over 650,000 clones; about 14% of them were found once. The ten largest clonotypes hold just under 0.04% of the sample.

This clone appeared a few times. Its specific antigen is unknown. Base-call qualities are not available, and no considerably larger clone is one nucleotide away. CDR1 and CDR2, per the germline V gene (reference sequence), are LNHNV and YYDKDF. From its cysteine to its phenylalanine, the CDR3 spans 13 amino acids. This entry keeps only the CDR3 DNA: 39 bases, framed from base 1. V was cut back by 0 bases and J by 4 bases, leaving a gap of 6 bases between them. Beyond this particular receptor, the publication reports: The naive, central memory and regulatory TCRB repertoires appeared to resemble one another more closely among patients than among healthy donors. Because cDNA rather than genomic DNA was sequenced, highly expressing activated cells could have been over-represented, although no difference in activation and CD3 levels was found between groups. A moderate but significant shortening of TCRB CDR3 length was observed in type 1 diabetes patients in all four CD4+ subsets. Shorter templates might be favored by PCR, yet because patient and control samples were amplified and corrected together, any such skew would affect both groups equally. Fewer insertions and more nucleotide deletions at VDJ recombination sites were observed in patients with type 1 diabetes, implying thymic rearrangement abnormalities. Because the HLA sub-analyses included only small numbers of individuals, any influence of HLA type on TCRB rearrangement was left unresolved.

The chain is encoded by TRBV15 joined to TRBJ2-5, with the D gene call left open. The receptor was derived from a man aged 18 to 30 with type 1 diabetes. Material for sequencing was naive CD4+ T cells from blood. What the cell subset or site label conveys for this sample: true naive CD4+ T cells. The CDR3 loop reads CATSRDLLETQYF. The DNA is as follows: TGTGCCACCAGCAGAGATCTTTTAGAGACCCAGTACTTC.